A selection of T cell receptor beta chains follows, all from one sample in a study of chronic HIV infection and antiretroviral therapy. TCRdb fed the 5' RACE reads into MiXCR, producing one record per CDR3 protein. The sample includes tens of thousands of distinct CDR3 sequences, roughly 8.2% of them seen just once. The sample consisted of peripheral blood. Receptor source: an adult who had HIV and had not received antiretroviral therapy, or was an uninfected healthy control (not recorded which). Both conserved end residues are part of each CDR3. The D gene is left open where the match is weak. Only part of the rows carry a size: once, few, many, or a class if the clone is expanded.

>TRBV29-1|few|-|TRBJ1-1
CSVVYQNTEAFF
TGCAGCGTTGTTTACCAGAACACTGAAGCTTTCTTT
>TRBV25-1|-|-|TRBJ2-1
CASSLGPDGQFF
TGTGCCAGCAGTTTGGGGCCGGATGGGCAGTTCTTC
>TRBV11-2|few|-|TRBJ2-4
CASRSTAKNIQYF
TGTGCCAGCAGGAGTACAGCCAAAAACATTCAGTACTTC
>TRBV5-1|many|TRBD2|TRBJ2-5
CASSSSGLAGGETQYF
TGCGCCAGCAGCTCCTCCGGACTAGCGGGAGGTGAGACCCAGTACTTC
>TRBV28|few|-|TRBJ1-1
CASSLGTGGDTEAFF
TGTGCCAGCAGTTTAGGGACTGGAGGGGACACTGAAGCTTTCTTT
>TRBV3-1|-|-|TRBJ2-7
CASSYRTSYEQYF
TGTGCCAGCAGCTACAGGACCTCCTACGAGCAGTACTTC
>TRBV14|few|-|TRBJ1-1
CASSQQTMNTEAFF
TGTGCCAGCAGCCAACAGACCATGAACACTGAAGCTTTCTTT
>TRBV2|many|-|TRBJ2-1
CARSWVGRSSYNEQFF
TGTGCCAGATCCTGGGTGGGTCGGAGCTCCTACAATGAGCAGTTCTTC
>TRBV28|many|-|TRBJ2-1
CASSWQGNYNEQFF
TGTGCCAGCAGTTGGCAGGGGAACTACAATGAGCAGTTCTTC
>TRBV29-1|-|-|TRBJ2-1
CSGLWRGRGNEQFF
TGCAGCGGGTTGTGGAGGGGGCGAGGGAATGAGCAGTTCTTC
>TRBV15|few|-|TRBJ2-5
CATRKAPGLIQETQYF
TGTGCCACCAGAAAGGCTCCGGGACTCATCCAAGAGACCCAGTACTTC
>TRBV6-4|many|TRBD2|TRBJ2-1
CASSRTSGAHNEQFF
TGTGCCAGCAGTAGGACTAGCGGGGCACACAATGAGCAGTTCTTC
>TRBV10-3|-|TRBD1|TRBJ1-1
CAIKPGQGGMNTETFF
TGTGCCATCAAGCCGGGACAGGGGGGCATGAACACTGAAACTTTCTTT
>TRBV11-2|many|TRBD2|TRBJ2-3
CASSQILAGETDTQYF
TGTGCCAGCAGCCAGATTCTAGCGGGAGAAACAGATACGCAGTATTTT
>TRBV29-1|many|-|TRBJ2-3
CSVLTQTDTQYF
TGCAGCGTCCTGACCCAAACAGATACGCAGTATTTT
>TRBV28|many|-|TRBJ1-6
CASSPEAYNSPLHF
TGTGCCAGCAGCCCGGAGGCGTATAATTCACCCCTCCACTTT
>TRBV28|few|-|TRBJ1-6
CASSLWGGVRSPLHF
TGTGCCAGCAGTTTATGGGGAGGGGTTCGCTCACCCCTCCACTTT
>TRBV29-1|many|TRBD1|TRBJ2-1
CSDRQGNYNEQFF
TGCAGCGATAGACAGGGAAATTACAATGAGCAGTTCTTC
>TRBV3-1|few|TRBD2|TRBJ2-1
CASSQVSAGGTHNEQFF
TGTGCCAGCAGCCAAGTCTCAGCGGGAGGTACGCACAATGAGCAGTTCTTC
>TRBV11-1|many|TRBD1|TRBJ2-7
CASSTWDRGLNEQYF
TGTGCCAGCAGCACTTGGGACAGGGGGCTCAACGAGCAGTACTTC
>TRBV13|-|-|TRBJ1-5
CASSSRDTSNQPQHF
TGTGCCAGCAGCTCCCGGGACACCAGCAATCAGCCCCAGCATTTT
>TRBV21-1|many|-|TRBJ1-2
CASSKRQALYYGYTF
TGTGCCAGCAGCAAAAGACAGGCCCTTTACTATGGCTACACCTTC
>TRBV3-1|-|-|TRBJ1-2
CASSFTQGNGYTF
TGTGCCAGCAGCTTTACCCAGGGTAATGGCTACACCTTC
>TRBV9|few|-|TRBJ2-3
CASRELGKGSTDTQYF
TGTGCCAGCAGGGAACTAGGCAAGGGCAGCACAGATACGCAGTATTTT
>TRBV28|few|-|TRBJ2-7
CASSLGRGLAEQYF
TGTGCCAGCAGTTTAGGGCGGGGGCTAGCCGAGCAGTACTTC
>TRBV6-2/TRBV6-3|few|TRBD1|TRBJ1-5
CASRKTGSGSNQPQHF
TGTGCCAGCAGGAAGACAGGGTCCGGGAGCAATCAGCCCCAGCATTTT
>TRBV28|many|-|TRBJ1-1
CASSFDRTGAFF
TGTGCCAGCAGTTTTGACCGGACCGGAGCTTTCTTT
>TRBV12-3/TRBV12-4|many|TRBD2|TRBJ2-7
CASSLGLASPYEQYF
TGTGCCAGCAGTTTGGGACTAGCGAGCCCTTACGAGCAGTACTTC
>TRBV29-1|-|-|TRBJ2-7
CSVAGTPGNEQYF
TGCAGCGTGGCAGGGACCCCAGGGAACGAGCAGTACTTC
>TRBV29-1|-|TRBD1|TRBJ2-3
CSVRTGRDTQYF
TGCAGCGTCCGGACAGGGCGAGATACGCAGTATTTT
>TRBV29-1|-|TRBD1|TRBJ1-2
CSAADRVDYGYTF
TGCAGCGCCGCCGACAGGGTTGACTATGGCTACACCTTC
>TRBV12-3/TRBV12-4|-|-|TRBJ2-7
CASSSVYEQYF
TGTGCCAGCAGTTCAGTCTACGAGCAGTACTTC
>TRBV28|-|-|TRBJ2-6
CASSFPPEAPSLRANVLTF
TGTGCCAGCAGTTTCCCTCCCGAGGCACCCTCCCTCAGGGCCAACGTCCTGACTTTC